What follows are 12 T cell receptor beta chains derived from one specimen sequenced in a study of PD-1 blockade in classical Hodgkin lymphoma. Every single patient, without exception, relapsed after autologous stem cell transplantation, and brentuximab vedotin exposure varied. Profiled with immunoSEQ multiplex PCR; TCRdb holds only in-frame clones, not every one. The sample lists approximately 84,000 clones; 89% were seen once. The sample in question was peripheral blood mononuclear cells (PBMCs), obtained at baseline. The receptors were sampled from a human donor with classical Hodgkin lymphoma.

V gene TRBV19 combines with J gene TRBJ2-2; TRBD2 matches at 7 bases. V lost 6 bases and J lost 4; bases outside the gene matches: 20. CDR3 length: 19 amino acids. The germline V gene has CDR1 LNHDA and CDR2 SQIVND (reference sequence). CDR3 coding DNA: TGTGCCAGTAGGAGTATCGGGAGAAGCGGGAAGCGAGGCACCGGGGAGCTGTTTTTT. Amino acids: CASRSIGRSGKRGTGELFF.

This chain joins TRBV19 and TRBJ2-7; a possible D gene is TRBD1 (5 bases). Germline-derived CDR1 and CDR2 are LNHDA and SQIVND (reference sequence). The CDR3 sequence is 13 residues long. Trimming shortened V by 4 bases and J by 0 bases, and 7 bases separated the two germline ends. The CDR3 sequence is CASSSRDSYEQYF. CDR3 nucleotides: TGTGCCAGTAGTAGCAGGGACTCCTACGAGCAGTACTTC.

V is TRBV6-4 and J is TRBJ1-2; D unclear. Germline V gene data show CDR1 as MRHNA and CDR2 as SNTAGT. CDR3 length equals 13 residues. V was pared by 5 bases and J by 2 bases, with 9 bases between. CDR3 region: CASSRTSNYGYTF. For the CDR3, the DNA is TGTGCCAGCAGTCGTACATCGAACTATGGCTACACCTTC.

V gene TRBV7-6 combines with J gene TRBJ1-3; no clear D. The CDR3 contains 16 residues. Per germline, CDR1 SGHVS and CDR2 FNYEAQ. V was pared by 6 bases and J by 0 bases, with 15 bases between. For the CDR3, the DNA is TGTGCCAGCAGTCCCGGACGGAAGAGCTCTGGAAACACCATATATTTT. Translated: CASSPGRKSSGNTIYF.

This clone was picked up one time. CDR3 loop: CASSEERGGYNEQFF. CDR3 DNA sequence: TGTGCCAGCAGTGAAGAGCGGGGGGGTTACAATGAGCAGTTCTTC. The rearrangement links TRBV2 to TRBJ2-1, with 10 bases aligning to TRBD2. Germline CDR1 is SNHLY and CDR2 is FYNNEI. This CDR3 region has 15 residues. J lost 4 bases, V lost 1 base, and 1 base had no gene match.

V usage is TRBV12-5 and J usage is TRBJ2-1; 8 bases match TRBD1. The germline CDR1 and CDR2 sequences are LGHNT and FRNRAP. This CDR3 comprises 14 residues. Trimming cost V 1 base and J 6 bases; bases outside gene matches: 2. CDR3 in DNA: TGTGCTAGTGGTTTGGCAGGGGGCGGCAATGAGCAGTTCTTC. This sequence encodes CASGLAGGGNEQFF.

V and J are TRBV4-2 and TRBJ2-3, with 11 bases identical to TRBD2. CDR1 is LGHNA and CDR2 is YNFKEQ in the germline V gene. The CDR3 covers 15 residues. V was pared by 2 bases and J by 4 bases, with 2 bases of the junction left unmatched. CDR3 sequence (DNA): TGTGCCAGCAGCCAACTAGCGGGAGGTGCAGATACGCAGTATTTT. Amino acid sequence: CASSQLAGGADTQYF.

The rearrangement joins TRBV10-3 to TRBJ2-5, with D perhaps TRBD2 (5 bases). The CDR3 is 12 amino acids. CDR1 and CDR2 (germline): ENHRY, SYGVKD. The V gene lost 4 bases and the J gene lost 3 bases, with 6 bases spanning the gap. For the CDR3, the DNA is TGTGCCATCAGTGCCGGGGAAGAGACCCAGTACTTC. It is translated as CAISAGEETQYF.

This clone was seen a handful of times. The chain recombines TRBV19 with TRBJ1-5; 10 positions match TRBD1. Germline values: CDR1 LNHDA, CDR2 SQIVND (reference sequence). The CDR3 extends over 15 amino acids. The V segment lost 5 bases and the J segment 4 bases; nucleotides outside the gene matches: 5. CDR3 sequence (DNA): TGTGCCAGTAGTGCTGGACAGGGGGGGAATCAGCCCCAGCATTTT. It encodes CASSAGQGGNQPQHF.

The rearrangement uses TRBV6-5 and TRBJ1-3, with D unresolved. The CDR3 totals 15 residues. Trimming stripped 2 bases from V and 0 bases from J, with 8 bases between. Germline loops: CDR1 MNHEY, CDR2 SVGAGI. CDR3 loop: CASSYRESSGNTIYF. CDR3 coding DNA: TGTGCCAGCAGTTACCGGGAGAGCTCTGGAAACACCATATATTTT.

The chain combines TRBV2 with TRBJ1-5, with D possibly being TRBD1 (5 bases). This CDR3 comprises 15 residues. From germline, CDR1 is SNHLY and CDR2 FYNNEI. The V gene lost 5 bases and the J gene lost 2 bases, with 13 bases spanning the gap. CDR3: CASSKDGGGNQPQHF. The CDR3 DNA follows: TGTGCCAGCAGTAAGGACGGGGGGGGCAATCAGCCCCAGCATTTT.

This rearrangement joins TRBV5-1 to TRBJ2-7; 7 bases line up with TRBD1. Trimming at V came to 1 base and at J to 3 bases, leaving 7 bases not matched to a gene. CDR1 and CDR2 from the germline V gene are SGHRS and YFSETQ. This CDR3 comprises 15 residues. CDR3 protein: CASSLRWTGIYEQYF. Written as DNA, the CDR3 is TGCGCCAGCAGCTTGCGTTGGACAGGCATCTACGAGCAGTACTTC.